This T cell receptor beta chain appears in the sequencing data of a study of blood T cells in healthy people across ages. The study's findings and limits: In older individuals, TCR beta diversity per million T cells was lower, falling roughly linearly with age. The long-lived group displayed more naive CD4+ cells, plus higher diversity, than the aged donors did.

In germline, CDR1 is DFQATT, CDR2 SNEGSKA (reference sequence). The CDR3 spans 14 residues. Every donor contributed roughly 11 milliliters of peripheral blood by blood draw. Next came a second PCR, run for about 7 to 12 cycles, which used a sample-barcoded 5' primer along with a J-beta primer mix. Every sample returned 2.5 million or more CDR3-containing paired-end reads. TCRdb used MiXCR to reprocess the 5' RACE reads, holding one entry per CDR3 protein. The repertoire holds approximately 1,000,000 distinct CDR3 sequences, under 40% seen once, with about 12% in the top ten. As for this clonotype: Its antigen is not known.

The sequenced sample consisted of blood. This chain links TRBV20-1 with TRBJ2-4; D is uncertain. The J call is doubtful: the DNA matches TRBJ2-7 better. The sequence was obtained from a man younger than 35 in good health. CDR3 sequence reads: CSARDRTDLYEQYF. In nucleotides, the CDR3 is TGCAGTGCTAGAGATCGCACGGACCTCTACGAGCAGTACTTC.